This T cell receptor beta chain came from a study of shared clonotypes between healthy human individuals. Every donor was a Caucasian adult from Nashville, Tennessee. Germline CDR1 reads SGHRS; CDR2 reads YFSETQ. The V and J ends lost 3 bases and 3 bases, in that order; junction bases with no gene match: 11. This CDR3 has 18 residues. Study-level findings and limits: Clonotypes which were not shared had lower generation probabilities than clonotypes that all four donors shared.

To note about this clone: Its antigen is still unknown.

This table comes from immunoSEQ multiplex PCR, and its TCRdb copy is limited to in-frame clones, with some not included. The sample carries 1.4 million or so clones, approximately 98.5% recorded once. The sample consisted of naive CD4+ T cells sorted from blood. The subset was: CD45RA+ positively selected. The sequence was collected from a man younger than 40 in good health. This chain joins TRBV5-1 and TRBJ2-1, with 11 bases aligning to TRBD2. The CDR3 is CASSSNSGRAFRYNEQFF. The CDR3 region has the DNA TGCGCCAGCAGCTCGAATAGCGGGAGGGCCTTCCGCTACAATGAGCAGTTCTTC.